This T cell receptor beta chain was documented in a study of blood T cells in healthy people across ages (dated by TCRdb to the mid-2010s). Background on the whole study: In model experiments, roughly one uniquely barcoded TCR beta cDNA molecule per two T cells was captured by template switching. Age-related changes in TCR beta repertoire diversity were measured in the study by deep sequencing normalized with unique cDNA molecular identifiers. The donors were divided into four age groups: young (average roughly 15 years), middle-aged (roughly 42), aged (about 60) and long-lived (about 80). To avoid experimental bias, donors of different ages were randomly spread across the sequencing lanes. Using the same blood draw, the study looked at two additional independent replicas of 1 million unique cDNA reads for two donors, one aged 18 to 30 and the other aged 80 or older.

The library was made by 5' RACE. Sequencing was performed on an Illumina HiSeq 2500. A second roughly 6 to 12 cycle PCR used a sample-barcoded 5' primer and a J-beta primer mix. A template-switch 5' adaptor carrying 12 random nucleotides introduced a unique molecular identifier onto each TCR beta cDNA molecule. Each sample yielded at least 3 million CDR3-containing paired-end reads. First-strand cDNA synthesis was performed from all RNA using the Mint cDNA synthesis kit, with priming by a TRBC-specific oligonucleotide. Following uracil-DNA glycosylase treatment, all cDNA underwent a first 18-cycle PCR with the universal primers M1SS and BC2_uni_R. Under the source paper's analysis protocol: Normalization of each sample was performed by random selection of 1 million high-quality reads, each carrying a distinct molecular identifier. Reads with shared molecular identifiers were discarded instead of being binned into consensus sequences. MiTCR, with a Q25 quality threshold and the strictest error-elimination algorithm, was used for CDR3 identification, clonotype clustering and error correction. A nonparametric unseen species model using Euler transformation provided a lower-bound estimate of total TCR beta diversity. TCRdb's own reprocessing of the public reads used fastp at Q25 and MiXCR and kept productive beta chains. Rows are unified per CDR3 protein, each entry keeping the most common DNA and genes. These V and J calls originate from TCRdb's pipeline instead of the authors' own analysis. Present in this sample are about 640,000 distinct CDR3 sequences, about 53% of which were seen just once. The ten biggest clones cover 30% to 40% of the sample.

Systemically healthy Caucasian individuals from Russia, 35 to 40 in total and aged about 6 to 90 years, were included as donors. Each donor gave ten milliliters of peripheral blood, collected into EDTA-treated Vacutainer tubes. Ficoll-Paque density-gradient centrifugation was used to isolate PBMCs, with at least 7 million per sample. Total RNA, at least 5 micrograms per sample, was extracted from PBMCs with Trizol reagent. Naive CD45RAhigh/CD27high T cell percentages were measured by flow cytometry on a PBMC aliquot from every donor. The germline V gene sets CDR1 to SQVTM and CDR2 to ANQGSEA. The CDR3 holds 13 amino acids from the cysteine to the phenylalanine. Only CDR3 DNA is held: 39 bases, read in frame from base 1. Trimming at the junction amounts to 3 bases on V and 3 bases on J, and the germline ends lie 11 bases apart. Turning to this clonotype: Its antigen is currently not known. Base qualities are not at hand, and no much larger clone is one base apart.

The paper as a whole reports these results and caveats: The percentage of naive T cells measured by flow cytometry correlated strongly with observed TCR beta diversity. As age increased, observed TCR beta diversity per million T cells dropped in a roughly linear way, and a significant reduction was already evident by age around 41. Because the CMV infection status of the donors was unknown, age-related changes in expanded clonotypes may potentially have been confounded. Estimates of total diversity from one million sequenced T cells were regarded as lower bounds and underestimates. Compared with the aged group, the long-lived group had more naive CD4+ T cells, fewer expanded clones and increased TCR diversity, a pattern suggesting age selection. Because profiling used bulk unsorted PBMCs, naive and antigen-experienced compartments could not be compared conclusively.

The chain uses TRBV29-1 and TRBJ1-1; perhaps TRBD1 is the D gene, with 6 bases matching. Specimen: blood. The sequence came from a man in his sixties in good health. The CDR3 region has the sequence CSVDQDSYTEAFF. Here is the DNA: TGCAGCGTTGATCAGGACAGTTACACTGAAGCTTTCTTT.